The clone carrying this T cell receptor (beta chain) was counted many times. Its specificity is unknown. The authors made TCR beta libraries by quantitative 5'-RACE with molecular barcodes. Each CDR3 protein gets one entry after TCRdb re-called the 5' RACE reads with MiXCR. In the table there are 250,000 or so distinct CDR3 sequences, around a tenth of which are singletons. The sample is drawn from a study of CD8 T cells in ankylosing spondylitis. Points from the study as a whole: Several highly homologous variants made up a TCR beta motif, and this motif appeared characteristic of ankylosing spondylitis blood. Disease-associated clones were reportedly significantly overrepresented in matched ankylosing spondylitis synovial fluid.

Germline CDR1 SGHRS, CDR2 YFSETQ. The CDR3 loop spans 16 amino acids. With 5 bases removed from V and 0 bases from J, the gap between germline ends came to 17 bases. The receptor was isolated from a male donor with ankylosing spondylitis or in good health (not recorded which). The chain joins TRBV5-1 to TRBJ1-2, with TRBD1 as a possible D gene (6 bases). Sequencing input: blood, either unsorted or a sorted T cell fraction (not recorded which). CDR3 residues: CASRSTWTAANYGYTF. The CDR3 region has the DNA TGCGCCAGCAGGAGTACATGGACAGCCGCTAACTATGGCTACACCTTC.